These T cell receptor beta chains were read from a single sample in a study of blood T cell repertoires in COVID-19. Produced via immunoSEQ multiplex PCR; TCRdb's table is partial and in-frame only. The repertoire has approximately 350,000 clones, around 83% of them found once; the top ten carry approximately 3.1%. Sequencing used peripheral blood. These receptors were taken from a man under 40 with active or convalescent COVID-19. Both conserved end residues are part of each CDR3. D genes are given only for firm matches. Not every row has a clone size; where given, it reads once, few, many or a size class.

v_call: TRBV5-1
d_call: -
j_call: TRBJ1-1
clone_size: -
cdr3_aa: CASSLVVEVGTEAFF
cdr3_nt: TGCGCCAGCAGCTTGGTGGTGGAGGTGGGCACTGAAGCTTTCTTT

v_call: TRBV14
d_call: TRBD1
j_call: TRBJ2-1
clone_size: -
cdr3_aa: CANTTGQAVNEQFF
cdr3_nt: TGTGCCAATACGACGGGACAGGCCGTCAATGAGCAGTTCTTC

v_call: TRBV13
d_call: TRBD1
j_call: TRBJ2-1
clone_size: -
cdr3_aa: CASSSPDRARLTYNEQFF
cdr3_nt: TGTGCCAGCAGCTCCCCCGACAGGGCTCGATTGACCTACAATGAGCAGTTCTTC

v_call: TRBV7-9
d_call: TRBD1
j_call: TRBJ1-2
clone_size: -
cdr3_aa: CASSLGRDRGGTDYGYTF
cdr3_nt: TGTGCCAGCAGCTTAGGAAGGGACAGGGGAGGGACGGACTATGGCTACACCTTC

v_call: TRBV15
d_call: -
j_call: TRBJ2-1
clone_size: -
cdr3_aa: CATSRELRSEQFF
cdr3_nt: TGTGCCACCAGCAGAGAACTAAGGAGTGAGCAGTTCTTC

v_call: TRBV5-1
d_call: TRBD1
j_call: TRBJ2-7
clone_size: -
cdr3_aa: CASRPDRAYEQYF
cdr3_nt: TGCGCCAGCAGGCCGGACAGGGCCTACGAGCAGTACTTC

v_call: TRBV10-3
d_call: -
j_call: TRBJ1-1
clone_size: -
cdr3_aa: CATGSYEGTEAFF
cdr3_nt: TGTGCCACGGGATCCTATGAGGGTACTGAAGCTTTCTTT

v_call: TRBV6-5
d_call: -
j_call: TRBJ2-2
clone_size: once
cdr3_aa: CASSYLVGGGGGELFF
cdr3_nt: TGTGCCAGCAGTTACTTAGTTGGGGGAGGAGGCGGGGAGCTGTTTTTT

v_call: TRBV19
d_call: -
j_call: TRBJ2-7
clone_size: -
cdr3_aa: CASSMGGLDEQYF
cdr3_nt: TGTGCCAGTAGTATGGGGGGGCTGGACGAGCAGTACTTC

v_call: TRBV12-3/TRBV12-4
d_call: TRBD1
j_call: TRBJ1-1
clone_size: -
cdr3_aa: CASSLQGVEAFF
cdr3_nt: TGTGCCAGCAGTCTCCAGGGGGTTGAAGCTTTCTTT

v_call: TRBV6-6
d_call: TRBD1
j_call: TRBJ1-6
clone_size: once
cdr3_aa: CASRTGPDNSPLHF
cdr3_nt: TGTGCCAGCAGGACAGGGCCGGATAATTCACCCCTCCACTTT

v_call: TRBV14
d_call: -
j_call: TRBJ2-3
clone_size: -
cdr3_aa: CASSQGTVDTQYF
cdr3_nt: TGTGCCAGCAGCCAAGGGACAGTAGATACGCAGTATTTT

v_call: TRBV4-1
d_call: TRBD1
j_call: TRBJ1-2
clone_size: -
cdr3_aa: CASSHPGQGYGYTF
cdr3_nt: TGCGCCAGCAGCCATCCCGGACAGGGCTATGGCTACACCTTC

v_call: TRBV7-2
d_call: -
j_call: TRBJ2-5
clone_size: -
cdr3_aa: CASSSQSLREETQYF
cdr3_nt: TGTGCCAGCAGCTCCCAATCCCTCCGGGAGGAGACCCAGTACTTC

v_call: TRBV28
d_call: TRBD1
j_call: TRBJ1-2
clone_size: -
cdr3_aa: CASSFSRGRYGYTF
cdr3_nt: TGTGCCAGCAGTTTTAGCAGGGGGAGGTATGGCTACACCTTC

v_call: TRBV6-4
d_call: TRBD2
j_call: TRBJ2-1
clone_size: -
cdr3_aa: CASRQSGEVNEQFF
cdr3_nt: TGTGCCAGCAGACAAAGCGGGGAGGTTAATGAGCAGTTCTTC

v_call: TRBV29-1
d_call: -
j_call: TRBJ2-7
clone_size: -
cdr3_aa: CSGGSRTTPAEQYF
cdr3_nt: TGCAGCGGGGGATCACGAACTACACCAGCCGAGCAGTACTTC

v_call: TRBV4-3
d_call: TRBD1
j_call: TRBJ1-1
clone_size: -
cdr3_aa: CASSHLQGAATEAFF
cdr3_nt: TGCGCCAGCAGCCACCTACAGGGGGCGGCCACTGAAGCTTTCTTT

v_call: TRBV12-5
d_call: -
j_call: TRBJ1-2
clone_size: -
cdr3_aa: CASGLARGGLGYGYTF
cdr3_nt: TGTGCTAGTGGTTTGGCCCGGGGGGGTCTAGGCTATGGCTACACCTTC

v_call: TRBV29-1
d_call: -
j_call: TRBJ1-1
clone_size: -
cdr3_aa: CSVDKRGGSGTEAFF
cdr3_nt: TGCAGCGTTGATAAACGGGGAGGTAGTGGCACTGAAGCTTTCTTT

v_call: TRBV5-1
d_call: -
j_call: TRBJ2-7
clone_size: -
cdr3_aa: CASSPNTRSYEQYF
cdr3_nt: TGCGCCAGCAGCCCCAACACCAGGTCCTACGAGCAGTACTTC

v_call: TRBV30
d_call: -
j_call: TRBJ1-5
clone_size: -
cdr3_aa: CAWTQGSGIQPQHF
cdr3_nt: TGTGCCTGGACCCAAGGGTCCGGGATCCAGCCCCAGCATTTT

v_call: TRBV27
d_call: -
j_call: TRBJ1-4
clone_size: -
cdr3_aa: CASSNPNEKLFF
cdr3_nt: TGTGCCAGCAGCAATCCTAATGAAAAACTGTTTTTT

v_call: TRBV30
d_call: TRBD2
j_call: TRBJ2-3
clone_size: -
cdr3_aa: CAAQKGTSGVSADTQYF
cdr3_nt: TGTGCCGCCCAAAAGGGGACTAGCGGGGTCTCCGCAGATACGCAGTATTTT

v_call: TRBV6-5
d_call: TRBD2
j_call: TRBJ2-3
clone_size: -
cdr3_aa: CASRISGGGPDTQYF
cdr3_nt: TGTGCCAGCAGAATTAGCGGGGGGGGTCCAGATACGCAGTATTTT

v_call: TRBV28
d_call: TRBD2
j_call: TRBJ2-7
clone_size: many
cdr3_aa: CAASGRGEQYF
cdr3_nt: TGTGCTGCTAGCGGGAGAGGCGAGCAGTACTTC

v_call: TRBV24-1
d_call: -
j_call: TRBJ2-3
clone_size: -
cdr3_aa: CATSGGPSTDTQYF
cdr3_nt: TGTGCCACCAGTGGAGGCCCTAGCACAGATACGCAGTATTTT

v_call: TRBV9
d_call: -
j_call: TRBJ1-5
clone_size: -
cdr3_aa: CASSPQPQHF
cdr3_nt: TGTGCCAGCAGCCCGCAGCCCCAGCATTTT

v_call: TRBV14
d_call: TRBD2
j_call: TRBJ2-1
clone_size: many
cdr3_aa: CAEKAGGPDEQFF
cdr3_nt: TGTGCCGAAAAAGCGGGAGGGCCGGATGAGCAGTTCTTC

v_call: TRBV7-2
d_call: TRBD2
j_call: TRBJ2-7
clone_size: -
cdr3_aa: CASSFSLAGGGEQYF
cdr3_nt: TGTGCCAGCAGCTTCTCCTTAGCGGGAGGTGGAGAGCAGTACTTC

v_call: TRBV28
d_call: TRBD1
j_call: TRBJ1-1
clone_size: -
cdr3_aa: CASRTPGGITEAFF
cdr3_nt: TGTGCCAGCAGGACCCCAGGGGGTATCACTGAAGCTTTCTTT

v_call: TRBV28
d_call: -
j_call: TRBJ1-1
clone_size: -
cdr3_aa: CASSSTGIYTEAFF
cdr3_nt: TGTGCCAGCAGTTCTACAGGAATCTACACTGAAGCTTTCTTT

v_call: TRBV7-6
d_call: -
j_call: TRBJ2-1
clone_size: -
cdr3_aa: CASSSDGESYNEQFF
cdr3_nt: TGTGCCAGCAGCTCGGACGGGGAATCGTACAATGAGCAGTTCTTC

v_call: TRBV28
d_call: -
j_call: TRBJ1-5
clone_size: -
cdr3_aa: CASSPGQLLSNQPQHF
cdr3_nt: TGTGCCAGCAGCCCAGGACAGTTGTTGAGCAATCAGCCCCAGCATTTT

v_call: TRBV19
d_call: -
j_call: TRBJ2-7
clone_size: -
cdr3_aa: CASSPGNEQYF
cdr3_nt: TGTGCCAGTAGTCCAGGGAACGAGCAGTACTTC

v_call: TRBV7-2
d_call: -
j_call: TRBJ1-6
clone_size: -
cdr3_aa: CASSLAAGTPYNSPLHF
cdr3_nt: TGTGCCAGCAGCTTAGCGGCTGGGACACCATATAATTCACCCCTCCACTTT

v_call: TRBV20-1
d_call: -
j_call: TRBJ1-1
clone_size: -
cdr3_aa: CSAPRTEAFF
cdr3_nt: TGCAGTGCCCCGAGAACTGAAGCTTTCTTT

v_call: TRBV11-2
d_call: -
j_call: TRBJ1-3
clone_size: -
cdr3_aa: CASSLGNTIYF
cdr3_nt: TGTGCCAGCAGCCTGGGAAACACCATATATTTT

v_call: TRBV27
d_call: -
j_call: TRBJ1-2
clone_size: -
cdr3_aa: CASSAVGGRNGYTF
cdr3_nt: TGTGCCAGCAGTGCCGTTGGGGGGAGGAACGGCTACACCTTC

v_call: TRBV7-9
d_call: -
j_call: TRBJ1-2
clone_size: -
cdr3_aa: CASSLMVVADGYTF
cdr3_nt: TGTGCCAGCAGCTTAATGGTGGTGGCGGATGGCTACACCTTC

v_call: TRBV6-6
d_call: -
j_call: TRBJ2-7
clone_size: -
cdr3_aa: CASNGGSMGYEQYF
cdr3_nt: TGTGCCAGCAACGGCGGGTCAATGGGCTACGAGCAGTACTTC

v_call: TRBV28
d_call: -
j_call: TRBJ1-4
clone_size: -
cdr3_aa: CASSLTARLANEKLFF
cdr3_nt: TGTGCCAGCAGTCTTACGGCCAGGCTGGCTAATGAAAAACTGTTTTTT